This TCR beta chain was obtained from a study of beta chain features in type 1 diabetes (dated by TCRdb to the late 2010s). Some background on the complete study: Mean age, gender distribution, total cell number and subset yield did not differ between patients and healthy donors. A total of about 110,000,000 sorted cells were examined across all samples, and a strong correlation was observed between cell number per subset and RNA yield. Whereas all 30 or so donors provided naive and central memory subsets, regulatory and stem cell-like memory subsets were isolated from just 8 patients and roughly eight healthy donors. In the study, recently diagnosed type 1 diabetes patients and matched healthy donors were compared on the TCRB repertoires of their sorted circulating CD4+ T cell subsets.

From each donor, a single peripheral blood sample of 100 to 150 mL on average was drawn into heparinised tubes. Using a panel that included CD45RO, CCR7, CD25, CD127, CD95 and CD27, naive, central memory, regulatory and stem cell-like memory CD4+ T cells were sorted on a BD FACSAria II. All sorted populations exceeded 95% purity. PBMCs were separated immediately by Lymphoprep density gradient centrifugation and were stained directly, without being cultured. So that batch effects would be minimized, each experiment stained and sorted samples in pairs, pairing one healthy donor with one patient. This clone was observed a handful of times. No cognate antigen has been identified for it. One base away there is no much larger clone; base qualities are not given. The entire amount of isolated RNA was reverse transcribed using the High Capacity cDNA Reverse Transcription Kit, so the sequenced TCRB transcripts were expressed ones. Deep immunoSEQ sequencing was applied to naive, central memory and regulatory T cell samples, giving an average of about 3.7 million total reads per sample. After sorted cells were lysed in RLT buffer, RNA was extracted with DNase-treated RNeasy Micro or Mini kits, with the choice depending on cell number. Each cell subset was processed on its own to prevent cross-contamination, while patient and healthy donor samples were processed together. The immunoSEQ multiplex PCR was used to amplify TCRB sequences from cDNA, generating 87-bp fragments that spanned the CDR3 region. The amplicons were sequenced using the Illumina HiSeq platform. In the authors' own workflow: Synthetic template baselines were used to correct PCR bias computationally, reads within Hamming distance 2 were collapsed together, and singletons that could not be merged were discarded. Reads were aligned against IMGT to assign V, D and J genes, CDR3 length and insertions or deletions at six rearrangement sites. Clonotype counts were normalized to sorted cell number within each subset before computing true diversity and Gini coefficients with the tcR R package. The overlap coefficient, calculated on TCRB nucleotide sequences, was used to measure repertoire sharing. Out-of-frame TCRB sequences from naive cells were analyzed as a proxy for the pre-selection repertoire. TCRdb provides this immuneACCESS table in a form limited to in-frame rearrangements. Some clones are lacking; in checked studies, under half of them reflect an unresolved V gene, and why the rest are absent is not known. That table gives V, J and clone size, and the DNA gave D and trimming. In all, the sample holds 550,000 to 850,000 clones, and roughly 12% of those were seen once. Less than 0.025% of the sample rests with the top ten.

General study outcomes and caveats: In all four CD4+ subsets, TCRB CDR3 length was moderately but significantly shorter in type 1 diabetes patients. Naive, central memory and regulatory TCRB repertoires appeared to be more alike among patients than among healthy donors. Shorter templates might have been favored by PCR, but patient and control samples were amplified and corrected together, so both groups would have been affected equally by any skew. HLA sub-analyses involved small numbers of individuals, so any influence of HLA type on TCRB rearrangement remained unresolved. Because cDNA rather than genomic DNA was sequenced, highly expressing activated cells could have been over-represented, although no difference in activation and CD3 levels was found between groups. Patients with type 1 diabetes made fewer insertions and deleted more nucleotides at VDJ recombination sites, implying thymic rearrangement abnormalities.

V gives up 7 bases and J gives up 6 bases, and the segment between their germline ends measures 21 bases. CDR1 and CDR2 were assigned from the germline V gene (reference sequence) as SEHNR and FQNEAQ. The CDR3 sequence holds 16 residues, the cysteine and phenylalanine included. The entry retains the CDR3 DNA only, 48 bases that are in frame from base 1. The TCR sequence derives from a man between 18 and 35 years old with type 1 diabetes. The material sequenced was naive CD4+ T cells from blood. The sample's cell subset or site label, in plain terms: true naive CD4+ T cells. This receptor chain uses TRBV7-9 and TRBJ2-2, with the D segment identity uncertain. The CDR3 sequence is CASTFGPPEVAGELFF. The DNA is TGTGCCAGCACCTTTGGGCCTCCGGAAGTCGCCGGGGAGCTGTTTTTT.